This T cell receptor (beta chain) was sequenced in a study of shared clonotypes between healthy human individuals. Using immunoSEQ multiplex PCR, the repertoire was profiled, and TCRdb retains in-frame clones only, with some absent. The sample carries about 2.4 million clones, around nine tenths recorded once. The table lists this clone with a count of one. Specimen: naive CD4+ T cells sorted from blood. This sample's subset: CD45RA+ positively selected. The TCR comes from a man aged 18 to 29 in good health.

The CDR3, as DNA: TGCGCCAGCAGCCAAGACTTCCAGGGGGCCTACGAGCAGTACTTC. It codes for CASSQDFQGAYEQYF. This rearrangement joins TRBV4-1 to TRBJ2-7, with 7 bases aligning to TRBD1. Germline V CDR1 and CDR2: MGHRA, YSYEKL. There are 15 residues in the CDR3. The ends lost 0 bases at V and 2 bases at J; junction bases unmatched: 4.